A single TCR beta chain is shown here with its context. This CDR3 has 15 amino acids. Germline CDR1 SGHDN, CDR2 FVKESK. The V end was cut by 4 bases, the J end by 8 bases, with 20 bases between. The data originate from a study of T cell changes during pregnancy in multiple sclerosis. Only in-frame clones appear in the TCRdb table, and some are missing; sequencing was by immunoSEQ multiplex PCR. The sample holds 85,000 to 90,000 clones, 94% seen once. Sequencing was performed on peripheral blood, taken after pregnancy. The receptor comes from a female donor in good health, enrolled as a control in a pregnancy study. This rearrangement joins TRBV14 to TRBJ1-2, with D perhaps matching TRBD1 (5 bases). The CDR3, as DNA: TGTGCCAGCAGCCGCGCTTTCGGGACTCTCGGAGGCTACACCTTC. This encodes CASSRAFGTLGGYTF.